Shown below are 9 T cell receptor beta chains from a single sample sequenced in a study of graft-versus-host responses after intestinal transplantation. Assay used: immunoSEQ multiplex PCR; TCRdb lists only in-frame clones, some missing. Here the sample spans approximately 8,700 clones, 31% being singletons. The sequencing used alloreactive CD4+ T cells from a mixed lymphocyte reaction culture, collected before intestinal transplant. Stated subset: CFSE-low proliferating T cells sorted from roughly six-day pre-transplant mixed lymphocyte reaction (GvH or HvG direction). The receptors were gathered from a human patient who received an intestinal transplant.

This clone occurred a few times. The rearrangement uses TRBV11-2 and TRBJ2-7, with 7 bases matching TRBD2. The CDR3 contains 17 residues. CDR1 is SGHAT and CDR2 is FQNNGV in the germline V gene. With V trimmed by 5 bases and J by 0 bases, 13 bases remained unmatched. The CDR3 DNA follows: TGTGCCAGCAGCCCCGAACGGACTAGTCCGAGCTCCTACGAGCAGTACTTC. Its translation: CASSPERTSPSSYEQYF.

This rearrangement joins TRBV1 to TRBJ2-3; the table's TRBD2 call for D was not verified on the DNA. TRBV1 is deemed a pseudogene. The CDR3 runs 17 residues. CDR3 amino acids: CTSSPDPSGTYTDTQYF. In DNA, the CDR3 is TGCACCAGCAGCCCCGACCCTAGCGGGACCTACACAGATACGCAGTATTTT.

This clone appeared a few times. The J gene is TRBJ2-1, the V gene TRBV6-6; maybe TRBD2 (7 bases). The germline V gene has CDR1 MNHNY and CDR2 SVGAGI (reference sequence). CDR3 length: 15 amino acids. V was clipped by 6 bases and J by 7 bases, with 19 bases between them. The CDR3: CASRPMGGARNEQFF. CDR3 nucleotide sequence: TGTGCCAGCAGACCCATGGGGGGGGCGAGGAATGAGCAGTTCTTC.

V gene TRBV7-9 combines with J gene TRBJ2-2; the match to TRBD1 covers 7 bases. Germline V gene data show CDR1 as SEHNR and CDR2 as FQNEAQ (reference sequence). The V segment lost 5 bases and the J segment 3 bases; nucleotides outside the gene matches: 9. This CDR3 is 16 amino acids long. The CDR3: CASSPRGQGYTGELFF. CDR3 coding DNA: TGTGCCAGCAGCCCGAGGGGGCAAGGGTACACCGGGGAGCTGTTTTTT.

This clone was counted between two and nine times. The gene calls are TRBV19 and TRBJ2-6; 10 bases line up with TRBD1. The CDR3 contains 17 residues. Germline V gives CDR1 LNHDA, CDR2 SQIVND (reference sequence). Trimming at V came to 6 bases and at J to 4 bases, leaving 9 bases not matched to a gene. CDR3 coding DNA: TGTGCCAGTAGCGCGCCGGGACAGGGGTCCGGGGCCAACGTCCTGACTTTC. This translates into CASSAPGQGSGANVLTF.

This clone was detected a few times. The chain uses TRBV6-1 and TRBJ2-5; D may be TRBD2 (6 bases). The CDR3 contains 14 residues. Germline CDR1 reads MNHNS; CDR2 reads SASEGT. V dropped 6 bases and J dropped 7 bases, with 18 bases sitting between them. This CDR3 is CASRAGPSWVTQYF. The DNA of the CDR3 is TGTGCCAGCAGGGCGGGACCGTCATGGGTGACCCAGTACTTC.

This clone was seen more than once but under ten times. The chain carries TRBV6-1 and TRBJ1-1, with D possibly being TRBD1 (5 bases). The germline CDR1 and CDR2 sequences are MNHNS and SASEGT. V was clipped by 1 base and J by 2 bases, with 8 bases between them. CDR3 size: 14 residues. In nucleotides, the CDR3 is TGTGCCAGCAGTGAAGGGGGCGCAAACACTGAAGCTTTCTTT. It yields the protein CASSEGGANTEAFF.

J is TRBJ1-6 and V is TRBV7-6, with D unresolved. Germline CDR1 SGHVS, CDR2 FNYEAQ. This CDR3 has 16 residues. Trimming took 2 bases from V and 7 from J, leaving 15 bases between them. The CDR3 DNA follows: TGTGCCAGCAGCTTACACTCCACGGCGGAGAATTCACCCCTCCACTTT. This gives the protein CASSLHSTAENSPLHF.

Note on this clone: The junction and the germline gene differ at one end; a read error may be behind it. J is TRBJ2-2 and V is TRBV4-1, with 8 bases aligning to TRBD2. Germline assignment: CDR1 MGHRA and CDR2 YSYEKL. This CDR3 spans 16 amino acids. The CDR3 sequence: CATSSVAGPNTGELFF. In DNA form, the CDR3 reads TGCGCCACCAGCAGCGTAGCGGGGCCGAACACCGGGGAGCTGTTTTTT.